This T cell receptor (beta chain) came from a study of identical twins. This CDR3 comprises 16 residues. CDR1 is SGHRS and CDR2 is YFSETQ in the germline V gene. The ends were cut back, 4 bases at V and 0 bases at J, with 13 bases in the middle. Whole-study findings and limits: Zero-insertion results could be subject to partial confounding by invariant MAIT and iNKT cells. The study based its conclusions on cross-sectional statistical analysis and did not follow the same donors.

A universal primer site came from template switching; cDNA carried unique molecular identifiers. TCRdb fed the 5' RACE reads into MiXCR, producing one record per CDR3 protein. In the table there are 500,000 to 700,000 distinct CDR3 sequences, roughly 6.6% of which are singletons. This clonotype was seen ten or more times. As yet, its antigen is unknown. These same data were also listed under a study on yellow fever vaccine responses in identical twins.

Sequenced material: PBMCs. The sequence came from a woman aged 18-35 years in good health. The V gene is TRBV5-1, the J gene TRBJ2-2, with D perhaps matching TRBD1 or TRBD2 (5 bases each). The CDR3 DNA follows: TGCGCCAGCAGCCAGACCGGGACGCCGAACACCGGGGAGCTGTTTTTT. It encodes CASSQTGTPNTGELFF.